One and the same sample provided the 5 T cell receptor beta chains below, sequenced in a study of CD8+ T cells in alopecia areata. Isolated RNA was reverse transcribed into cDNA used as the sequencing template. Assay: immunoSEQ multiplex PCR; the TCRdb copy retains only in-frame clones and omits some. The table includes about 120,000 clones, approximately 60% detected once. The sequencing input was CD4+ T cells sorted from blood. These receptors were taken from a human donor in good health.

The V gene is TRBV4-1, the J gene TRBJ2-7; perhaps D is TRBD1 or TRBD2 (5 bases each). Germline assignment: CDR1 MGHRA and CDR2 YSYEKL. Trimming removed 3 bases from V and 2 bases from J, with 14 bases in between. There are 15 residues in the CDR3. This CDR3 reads CASSHPGAGTYEQYF. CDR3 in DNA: TGCGCCAGCAGCCATCCCGGGGCAGGGACCTACGAGCAGTACTTC.

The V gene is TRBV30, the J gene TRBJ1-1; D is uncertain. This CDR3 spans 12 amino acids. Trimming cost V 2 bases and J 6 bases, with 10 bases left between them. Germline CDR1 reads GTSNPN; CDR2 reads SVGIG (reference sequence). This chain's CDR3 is CAWSPWSAEAFF. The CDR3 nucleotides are TGTGCCTGGAGTCCATGGAGCGCTGAAGCTTTCTTT.

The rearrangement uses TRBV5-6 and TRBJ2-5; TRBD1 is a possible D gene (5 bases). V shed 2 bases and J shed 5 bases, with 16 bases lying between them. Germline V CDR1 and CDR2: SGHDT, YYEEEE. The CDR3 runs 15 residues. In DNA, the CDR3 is TGTGCCAGCAGCTTTCGGCAGGGCACTATGGAGACCCAGTACTTC. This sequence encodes CASSFRQGTMETQYF.

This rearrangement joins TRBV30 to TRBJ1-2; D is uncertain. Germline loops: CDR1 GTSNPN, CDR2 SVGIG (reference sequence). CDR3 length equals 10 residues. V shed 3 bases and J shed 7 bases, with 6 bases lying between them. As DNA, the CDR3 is TGTGCCTGGAGAAGAGGTGGCTACACCTTC. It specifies CAWRRGGYTF.

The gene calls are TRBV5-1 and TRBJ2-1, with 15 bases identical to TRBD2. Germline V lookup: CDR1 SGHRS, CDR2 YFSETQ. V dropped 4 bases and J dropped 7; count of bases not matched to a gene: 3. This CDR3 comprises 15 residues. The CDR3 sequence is CASSQGLAGGNEQFF. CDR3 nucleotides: TGCGCCAGCAGCCAGGGACTAGCGGGGGGAAATGAGCAGTTCTTC.